This TCR beta chain came from a study of human CD4 T cells and Enterobacteriaceae (TCRdb year 2020). Memory CD4+ T cells, defined as all CD4+ cells except CD45RA+CCR7+CD95- naive cells, were FACS-sorted on a FACSAria III to over 98% purity. Blood from healthy donors was obtained from blood donation centers in Switzerland. Positive selection with CD4 and CD14 magnetic microbeads was used to enrich total CD4+ T cells and monocytes. CD8+, CD14+, CD16+, CD56+, CD19+ and CD25-bright cells were excluded prior to sorting. In a couple of blood donors, total memory CD4+ T cells were sequenced directly ex vivo to assess in vivo expansion of bacteria-reactive clonotypes. Ficoll-Paque Plus was used to isolate peripheral blood mononuclear cells from donor blood. Deep-level sequencing was performed on ex vivo total memory CD4+ samples, with a detection sensitivity of one cell in 200,000. The QIAamp DNA Micro Kit was used to extract genomic DNA from cell pellets, and the quantity and purity of the genomic DNA were checked by spectrophotometry. The immunoSEQ multiplex PCR assay was used to amplify TCR Vbeta CDR3 regions. The amplicons were sequenced on the Illumina HiSeq platform. The retrieved sequences were 87 nucleotides long and included the CDR3 region. In the original analysis: A unique productive TCR Vbeta nucleotide sequence was defined as a clonotype and was quantified by productive template frequency from ImmunoSEQ Analyzer V3.0. A threshold at the top 5th percentile of each frequency-ranked repertoire was used to define expanded clonotypes. Repertoire overlap was calculated as Chao-Jaccard with the R package fossil and was visualized by nonmetric multidimensional scaling with the R package MASS. Here the immuneACCESS table is served through TCRdb, limited to in-frame sequences with V and J called. Missing clones are a known gap in these copies; in checked studies unresolved V genes cover under half, and the rest lacks a known reason. From that table come the V and J calls and clone size; the DNA was used to work out D and trimming. The sample includes tens of thousands of clones, with 70% to 85% observed a single time. The leading ten clones occupy about 1.5% of the sample.

In its sample, this clone was seen once. The antigen this receptor binds is unknown. There are no base qualities to consult, and no much larger clone falls within one base. The study at large found these results: The only basis for inferring the reactivity of ex vivo clonotypes was matching nucleotide sequences to CFSE-low cultures from the same donors. Ex vivo, broadly cross-reactive clonotypes were observed to appear more expanded than specific clonotypes, with 11 of 19 and about 65% of the roughly 30 being found within the top 5%.

Its CDR3 holds 15 amino acids, cysteine through phenylalanine. CDR3 DNA is the only sequence kept; it has 45 bases, read in frame from the first base. The germline V gene specifies LGHNA as CDR1 and YNFKEQ as CDR2. V lost 1 base and J lost 2 bases; the stretch between them is 12 bases long. This chain joins TRBV4-2 to TRBJ2-7; the D gene lacks a confident call. The sample consisted of memory CD4+ T cells from blood. The intended sense of this specimen's cell subset or site label: total memory CD4 T cells sorted directly ex vivo, unstimulated. The receptor's source is a human donor in good health. The sequenced DNA: TGTGCCAGCAGCCAAGGTCCTCGTTCCCCCTACGAGCAGTACTTC. This encodes CASSQGPRSPYEQYF.